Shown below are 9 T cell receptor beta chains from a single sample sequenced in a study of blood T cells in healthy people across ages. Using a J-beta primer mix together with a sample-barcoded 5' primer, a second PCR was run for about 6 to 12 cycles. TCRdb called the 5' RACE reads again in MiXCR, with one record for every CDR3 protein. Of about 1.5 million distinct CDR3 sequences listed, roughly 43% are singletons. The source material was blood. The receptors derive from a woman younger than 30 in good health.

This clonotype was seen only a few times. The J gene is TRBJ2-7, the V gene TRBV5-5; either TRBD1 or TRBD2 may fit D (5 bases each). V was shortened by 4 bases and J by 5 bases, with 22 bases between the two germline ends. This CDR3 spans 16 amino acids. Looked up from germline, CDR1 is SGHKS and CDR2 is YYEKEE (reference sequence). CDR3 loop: CASSIGPGTVLNEQYF. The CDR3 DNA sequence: TGTGCCAGCAGCATAGGCCCCGGGACGGTGCTAAACGAGCAGTACTTC.

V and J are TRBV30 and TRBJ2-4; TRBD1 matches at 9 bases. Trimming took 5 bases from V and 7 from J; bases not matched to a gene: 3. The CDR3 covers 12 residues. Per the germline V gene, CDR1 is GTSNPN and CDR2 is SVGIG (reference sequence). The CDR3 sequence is CAWAGTGNIQYF. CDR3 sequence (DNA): TGTGCCTGGGCCGGGACAGGGAACATTCAGTACTTC.

In DNA form, the CDR3 reads TGCAGTGCTATGGGGGCGAGGCACATTCAGTACTTC. It codes for CSAMGARHIQYF. V usage is TRBV20-1 and J usage is TRBJ2-4, with a tentative D call TRBD1 (6 bases). This CDR3 contains 12 residues. V dropped 4 bases and J dropped 8 bases, with 12 bases sitting between them. Germline lookup yields CDR1 DFQATT and CDR2 SNEGSKA (reference sequence).

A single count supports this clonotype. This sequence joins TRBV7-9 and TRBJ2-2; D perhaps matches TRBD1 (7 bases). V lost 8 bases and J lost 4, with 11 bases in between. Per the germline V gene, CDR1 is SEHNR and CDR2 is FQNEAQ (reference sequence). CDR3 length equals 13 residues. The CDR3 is CASGGTATGELFF. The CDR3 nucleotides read TGTGCCAGCGGCGGGACAGCCACCGGGGAGCTGTTTTTT.

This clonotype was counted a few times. CDR3 bases: TGTGCCAGCAGCTTAGTAATGGGTGGGCAGCCCCAGCATTTT. Its protein is CASSLVMGGQPQHF. The chain employs TRBV7-2 and TRBJ1-5; D unclear. The CDR3 loop spans 14 amino acids. Trimming removed 1 base at V and 7 bases at J, with 11 bases between. Per germline, CDR1 SGHTA and CDR2 FQGNSA.

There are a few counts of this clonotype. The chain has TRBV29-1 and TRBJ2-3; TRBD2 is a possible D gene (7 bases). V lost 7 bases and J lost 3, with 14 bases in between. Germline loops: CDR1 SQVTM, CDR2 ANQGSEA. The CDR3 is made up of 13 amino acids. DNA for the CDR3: TGCAGCGCTGGGAGGGGGGCGACAGATACGCAGTATTTT. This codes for CSAGRGATDTQYF.

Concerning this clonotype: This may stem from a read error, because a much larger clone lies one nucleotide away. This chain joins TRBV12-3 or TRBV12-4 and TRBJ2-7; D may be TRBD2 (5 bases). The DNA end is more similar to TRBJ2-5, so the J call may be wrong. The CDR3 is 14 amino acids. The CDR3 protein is CVSSLEGVGETQYF. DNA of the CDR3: TGTGTCAGCAGTTTAGAGGGTGTCGGGGAGACCCAGTACTTC.

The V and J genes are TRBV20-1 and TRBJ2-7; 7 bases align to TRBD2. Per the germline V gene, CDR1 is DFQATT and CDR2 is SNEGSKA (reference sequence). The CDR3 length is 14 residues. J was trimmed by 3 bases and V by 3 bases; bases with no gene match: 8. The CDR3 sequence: CSARAASGFYEQYF. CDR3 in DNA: TGCAGTGCTAGGGCGGCTAGCGGATTCTACGAGCAGTACTTC.

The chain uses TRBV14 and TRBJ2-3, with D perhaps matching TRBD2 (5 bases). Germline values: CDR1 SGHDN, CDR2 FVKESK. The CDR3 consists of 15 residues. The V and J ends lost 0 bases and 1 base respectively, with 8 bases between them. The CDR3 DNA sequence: TGTGCCAGCAGCCAAGATCAGCGGTGCACAGATACGCAGTATTTT. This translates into CASSQDQRCTDTQYF.